These 15 T cell receptor beta chains were all obtained from the same sample, sequenced in a study of metastatic and nonmetastatic thyroid tumors. No patient received treatment before thyroid surgery. Via MiXCR, TCRdb re-called the PCR reads. Among some 15,000 clones listed, under 15% were seen once. The sample taken for sequencing was tumor tissue. These receptors came from a female donor with papillary thyroid cancer or a benign thyroid nodule (not recorded which). Some clones in this sample may be carry-over from other donors' samples.

On this clone: Given a much more abundant clone one base away, this may be a read error. This chain joins TRBV20-1 and TRBJ2-1; 8 nucleotides line up with TRBD2. CDR3 length: 13 amino acids. The ends lost 8 bases at V and 9 bases at J; junction bases unmatched: 12. The V gene's germline CDR1 is DFQATT and CDR2 SNEGSKA (reference sequence). The CDR3 region is CSSAPGLGGEQFF. CDR3 DNA: TGCAGTTCCGCCCCGGGACTAGGGGGTGAGCAGTTCTTC.

This clone has at least ten counts. The chain couples TRBV6-1 to TRBJ1-2; TRBD1 aligns across 7 bases. CDR3 length: 17 amino acids. V trimming: 6 bases; J trimming: 0 bases; junction bases outside the gene matches: 13. CDR1 MNHNS and CDR2 SASEGT come from the germline V gene. The chain's CDR3 is CASRVTGANIANYGYTF. CDR3 sequence (DNA): TGTGCCAGCAGGGTAACAGGGGCGAACATAGCTAACTATGGCTACACCTTC.

This clone was recorded at least ten times. This chain uses TRBV10-2 with TRBJ1-1; 10 nucleotides align to TRBD1. This CDR3 is 13 amino acids long. With V trimmed by 5 bases and J by 8 bases, 5 bases remained unmatched. Looked up from germline, CDR1 is WSHSY and CDR2 is SAAADI. The CDR3 loop reads CASSLGQGSEAFF. The CDR3 bases are TGCGCCAGCAGTCTGGGACAGGGGTCGGAAGCTTTCTTT.

This clone was seen many times. The chain links TRBV12-3 or TRBV12-4 to TRBJ2-1, with D perhaps matching TRBD1 or TRBD2 (5 bases each). V was cut by 5 bases and J by 2 bases, with 10 bases left in between. CDR3 length: 14 amino acids. In DNA, the CDR3 is TGTGCCAGCAGTGGGGACGCGGCCTACAATGAGCAGTTCTTC. Translating gives CASSGDAAYNEQFF.

The chain has TRBV2 and TRBJ2-7; TRBD2 matches at 9 bases. The germline V gene has CDR1 SNHLY and CDR2 FYNNEI. J lost 5 bases, V lost 1 base, and 9 bases had no gene match. The CDR3 sequence is 16 residues long. The CDR3 reads CASSEVSAGGWDEQYF. As DNA, the CDR3 is TGTGCCAGCAGTGAAGTCTCAGCGGGGGGCTGGGACGAGCAGTACTTC.

At least ten counts were recorded for this clone. V is TRBV10-3 and J is TRBJ1-6; no reliable D call. Trimming shortened V by 3 bases and J by 10 bases, and 13 bases separated the two germline ends. In germline, CDR1 is ENHRY, CDR2 SYGVKD. This CDR3 contains 14 residues. This CDR3 reads CAISDEGPTSPLHF. In nucleotides, the CDR3 is TGTGCCATCAGTGATGAAGGTCCCACCTCACCCCTCCACTTT.

This clone was observed many times. This sequence joins TRBV6-2 or TRBV6-3 and TRBJ2-7; 9 bases are a match to TRBD2. The CDR3 contains 15 residues. CDR1 is MNHEY, CDR2 SVGEGT, per germline. Unmatched junction bases numbered 13, after V lost 6 bases and J lost 7 bases. The CDR3 DNA sequence: TGTGCCAGCAGCCGACCGGGACTAGCAAGTCAGGAGCAGTACTTC. Translation: CASSRPGLASQEQYF.

The V call is TRBV10-2, the J call TRBJ2-1; TRBD1 might be the D (5 bases). CDR3 length: 17 amino acids. V was clipped by 0 bases and J by 4 bases, with 16 bases between them. Per the germline V gene, CDR1 is WSHSY and CDR2 is SAAADI. The DNA of the CDR3 is TGCGCCAGCAGTGAGTCGGGCCTCCCGACAGAATACAATGAGCAGTTCTTC. Amino acid sequence: CASSESGLPTEYNEQFF.

The table lists this clone with many counts. This chain uses TRBV7-2 with TRBJ2-7; TRBD1 aligns across 7 bases. Germline values: CDR1 SGHTA, CDR2 FQGNSA. The V gene end was trimmed by 0 bases and the J gene end by 2 bases; junction bases not matched to a gene: 4. This CDR3 region has 15 residues. The CDR3 protein is CASSLAWDSTYEQYF. The DNA of the CDR3 is TGTGCCAGCAGCTTAGCCTGGGACAGCACCTACGAGCAGTACTTC.

There are many counts of this clone. The CDR3 spells CASSLAPSSEQYF. The CDR3 coding sequence is TGTGCCAGCAGCTTAGCCCCTAGCTCCGAGCAGTACTTC. This rearrangement joins TRBV7-2 to TRBJ2-7, with D perhaps TRBD2 (5 bases). The length of the CDR3 is 13 residues. The germline gives CDR1 SGHTA, CDR2 FQGNSA. Trimming stripped 0 bases from V and 6 bases from J, with 9 bases between. The full variable domain, in which reference TRBV7-2 and TRBJ2-7 provide the parts outside the CDR3, is GAGVSQSPSNKVTEKGKDVELRCDPISGHTALYWYRQSLGQGLEFLIYFQGNSAPDKSGLPSDRFSAERTGGSVSTLTIQRTQQEDSAVYLCASSLAPSSEQYFGPGTRLTVT.

This clone was counted at least ten times. CDR3 sequence (DNA): TGTGCCAGCAGCGTAGTGGGGGGCGGCGGGGAGCTGTTTTTT. Encoded protein: CASSVVGGGGELFF. V is TRBV9 and J is TRBJ2-2, with D tentatively TRBD1 or TRBD2 (6 bases each). Trimming left V 0 bases short and J 7 bases short, with 10 bases between. Germline V gene lookup returns CDR1 SGDLS and CDR2 YYNGEE. The CDR3 spans 14 residues. Based on the CDR3 plus reference TRBV9 and TRBJ2-2, the full variable domain is DSGVTQTPKHLITATGQRVTLRCSPRSGDLSVYWYQQSLDQGLQFLIQYYNGEERAKGNILERFSAQQFPDLHSELNLSSLELGDSALYFCASSVVGGGGELFFGEGSRLTVL.

This clone qualifies as medium-sized. This chain joins TRBV18 and TRBJ2-7, with 9 bases fitting TRBD2. Trimming removed 3 bases from V and 5 bases from J; junction bases left unmatched: 5. CDR3 length: 14 amino acids. CDR1 is KGHSH and CDR2 is LQKENI in the germline V gene. CDR3 amino acids: CASSPYSGGDEQYF. As DNA, the CDR3 is TGTGCCAGCTCACCCTATAGCGGGGGAGACGAGCAGTACTTC. Based on the CDR3 plus reference TRBV18 and TRBJ2-7, the full variable domain is NAGVMQNPRHLVRRRGQEARLRCSPMKGHSHVYWYRQLPEEGLKFMVYLQKENIIDESGMPKERFSAEFPKEGPSILRIQQVVRGDSAAYFCASSPYSGGDEQYFGPGTRLTVT.

This chain links TRBV19 with TRBJ2-5; D may be TRBD1 or TRBD2 (5 bases each). This CDR3 contains 12 residues. The germline V gene encodes CDR1 LNHDA and CDR2 SQIVND (reference sequence). V dropped 9 bases and J dropped 5 bases, with 13 bases sitting between them. DNA of the CDR3: TGTGCCAGCCGAGGGGACCGGGAGACCCAGTACTTC. This gives the protein CASRGDRETQYF.

The sample holds many counts of this clone. The V call is TRBV18, the J call TRBJ2-3; 9 bases line up with TRBD2. Germline CDR1 and CDR2: KGHSH and LQKENI. J gave up 2 bases and V 8 bases, and 8 bases lay outside the gene matches. The CDR3 has 15 amino acids. For the CDR3, the DNA is TGTGCCAGCGCACTAGCGGGCCGGCCCACAGATACGCAGTATTTT. Its protein product is CASALAGRPTDTQYF. Looking up the rest from reference TRBV18 and TRBJ2-3 gives the full variable domain: NAGVMQNPRHLVRRRGQEARLRCSPMKGHSHVYWYRQLPEEGLKFMVYLQKENIIDESGMPKERFSAEFPKEGPSILRIQQVVRGDSAAYFCASALAGRPTDTQYFGPGTRLTVL.

V gene TRBV20-1 combines with J gene TRBJ2-3; D call uncertain. This CDR3 has 16 amino acids. Germline CDR1 DFQATT, CDR2 SNEGSKA (reference sequence). Trimming removed 6 bases from V and 0 bases from J, with 19 bases in between. CDR3 amino acids: CSAVYYAIRSTDTQYF. CDR3 nucleotides: TGCAGTGCCGTTTACTACGCGATCCGAAGCACAGATACGCAGTATTTT.